This T cell receptor (delta chain) was sequenced for a study of gamma-delta T cells after stem cell transplantation. TCRdb applied CATT to the RT-PCR reads for clone calling. The sample comprises around 2,400 delta-chain clones, approximately 45% of which are singletons, and roughly 15% rests with the top ten. CDR3 length: 20 residues. J lost 4 bases, V lost 1 base, and 9 bases had no gene match. Germline CDR1 is GEAIGNYY and CDR2 is EKD. The V call is TRDV2, the J call TRDJ3; 13 bases are a match to TRDD3. The receptor comes from a human donor. It is not recorded whose cells these are; they may come from a transplant donor. Specimen: gamma-delta T cells. In DNA, the CDR3 is TGTGCCTGTGACACTTTACTGGGGGATACGCGATCTTGGGACACCCGACAGATGTTTTTC. Translated, it gives CACDTLLGDTRSWDTRQMFF.